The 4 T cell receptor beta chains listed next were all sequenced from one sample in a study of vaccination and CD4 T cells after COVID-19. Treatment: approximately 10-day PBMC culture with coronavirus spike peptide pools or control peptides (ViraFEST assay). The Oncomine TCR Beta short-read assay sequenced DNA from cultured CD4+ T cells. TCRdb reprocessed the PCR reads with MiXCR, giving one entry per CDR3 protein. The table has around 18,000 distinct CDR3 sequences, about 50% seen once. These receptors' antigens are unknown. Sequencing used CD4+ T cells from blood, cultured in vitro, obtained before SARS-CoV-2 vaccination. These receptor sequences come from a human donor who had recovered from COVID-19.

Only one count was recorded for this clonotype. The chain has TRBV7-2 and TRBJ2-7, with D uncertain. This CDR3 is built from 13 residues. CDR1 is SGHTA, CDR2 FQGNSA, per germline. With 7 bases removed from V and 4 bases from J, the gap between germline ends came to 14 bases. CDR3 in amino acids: CASTQPGGYEQYF. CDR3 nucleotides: TGTGCCAGCACCCAGCCTGGCGGATACGAGCAGTACTTC. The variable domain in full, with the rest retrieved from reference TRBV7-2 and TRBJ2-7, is GAGVSQSPSNKVTEKGKDVELRCDPISGHTALYWYRQSLGQGLEFLIYFQGNSAPDKSGLPSDRFSAERTGGSVSTLTIQRTQQEDSAVYLCASTQPGGYEQYFGPGTRLTVT.

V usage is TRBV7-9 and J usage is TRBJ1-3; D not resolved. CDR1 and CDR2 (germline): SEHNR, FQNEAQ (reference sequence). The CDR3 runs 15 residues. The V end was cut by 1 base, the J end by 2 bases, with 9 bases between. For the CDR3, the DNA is TGTGCCAGCAGCTTAGTTCCGATGACTGGAAACACCATATATTTT. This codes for CASSLVPMTGNTIYF.

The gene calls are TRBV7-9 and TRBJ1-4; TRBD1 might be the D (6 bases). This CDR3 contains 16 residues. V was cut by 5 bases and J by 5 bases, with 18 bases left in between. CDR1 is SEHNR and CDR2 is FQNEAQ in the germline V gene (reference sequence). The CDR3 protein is CASSTGGGQRNEKLFF. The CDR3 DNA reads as TGTGCCAGCAGCACCGGTGGAGGACAGAGGAATGAAAAACTGTTTTTT.

As DNA, the CDR3 is TGCAGTGCTAGAGTCCGGAACACTGAAGCTTTCTTT. Residues: CSARVRNTEAFF. V usage is TRBV20-1 and J usage is TRBJ1-1; no clear D gene. V was trimmed by 1 base and J by 1 base, leaving 4 bases between them. Germline loops: CDR1 DFQATT, CDR2 SNEGSKA (reference sequence). The CDR3 covers 12 residues.